Each of the 21 T cell receptor beta chains below was sequenced from the same sample in a study of technical replicates of blood from a handful of donors. TCRdb's table, derived via immunoSEQ multiplex PCR, lists solely in-frame clones and lacks some. The data hold some 58,000 clones, with 94% observed a single time. Sequenced: T cells isolated from PBMCs. Receptor source: a human donor in good health.

The rearrangement links TRBV5-1 to TRBJ2-1; 11 nucleotides match TRBD2. V was pared by 5 bases and J by 6 bases, with 7 bases of the junction left unmatched. The CDR3 contains 15 residues. Germline CDR1 reads SGHRS; CDR2 reads YFSETQ. The CDR3 DNA is TGCGCCAGCAGTCCTAGCGGGAGGCCCCTCAATGAGCAGTTCTTC. Protein sequence: CASSPSGRPLNEQFF.

This clone has only one observation. V usage is TRBV6-6 and J usage is TRBJ2-7; D perhaps matches TRBD1 (6 bases). CDR3 length: 14 amino acids. Germline V CDR1 and CDR2: MNHNY, SVGAGI (reference sequence). With 0 bases removed from V and 2 bases from J, the gap between germline ends came to 8 bases. CDR3 bases: TGTGCCAGCAGTTACTCGAGACAGGCCTACGAGCAGTACTTC. This sequence encodes CASSYSRQAYEQYF.

This rearrangement joins TRBV11-2 to TRBJ2-7; 9 bases line up with TRBD2. The CDR3 totals 17 residues. The V and J ends lost 4 bases and 0 bases, in that order; junction bases with no gene match: 10. CDR1 and CDR2 (germline): SGHAT, FQNNGV. CDR3 nucleotide sequence: TGTGCCAGCAGCTCCTTAGCGGGGGACCTCTCCTCCTACGAGCAGTACTTC. It specifies CASSSLAGDLSSYEQYF. The variable domain in full, completed from reference TRBV11-2 and TRBJ2-7, reads EAGVAQSPRYKIIEKRQSVAFWCNPISGHATLYWYQQILGQGPKLLIQFQNNGVVDDSQLPKDRFSAERLKGVDSTLKIQPAKLEDSAVYLCASSSLAGDLSSYEQYFGPGTRLTVT.

This sequence joins TRBV6-5 and TRBJ1-5; a possible D gene is TRBD1 (5 bases). Germline V lookup: CDR1 MNHEY, CDR2 SVGAGI. V was trimmed by 4 bases and J by 1 base, leaving 8 bases between them. The CDR3 has 14 amino acids. The DNA for the CDR3 is TGTGCCAGCAGTTCTCCAGGGAGCAATCAGCCCCAGCATTTT. It specifies CASSSPGSNQPQHF.

This rearrangement joins TRBV19 to TRBJ1-3; no firm D call. Per the germline V gene, CDR1 is LNHDA and CDR2 is SQIVND (reference sequence). The length of the CDR3 is 16 residues. The V end lost 1 base, the J end lost 0 bases, and 10 bases lay between the germline ends. CDR3 in DNA: TGTGCCAGTAGTATAGCGGCGGCCAACTCTGGAAACACCATATATTTT. Protein product: CASSIAAANSGNTIYF.

The rearrangement links TRBV10-3 to TRBJ1-5, with 7 bases lining up with TRBD1. The ends lost 6 bases at V and 3 bases at J; junction bases unmatched: 8. The CDR3 runs to 15 residues. The germline gives CDR1 ENHRY, CDR2 SYGVKD. CDR3 amino acids: CAISPTGYPNQPQHF. CDR3 sequence (DNA): TGTGCCATCAGCCCGACAGGGTACCCCAATCAGCCCCAGCATTTT.

This clone was seen only once. The rearrangement links TRBV28 to TRBJ1-2; tentative D call: TRBD1 (6 bases). Germline V gene sequence: CDR1 MDHEN, CDR2 SYDVKM. The CDR3 covers 13 residues. Trimming removed 6 bases at V and 5 bases at J, with 13 bases between. In DNA form, the CDR3 reads TGTGCCAGCAGGCAAGGACAGCGATATGGCTACACCTTC. Protein sequence: CASRQGQRYGYTF.

The V and J genes are TRBV5-1 and TRBJ1-1; D is undetermined. Germline V lookup: CDR1 SGHRS, CDR2 YFSETQ. Trimming shortened V by 4 bases and J by 0 bases, and 10 bases separated the two germline ends. This CDR3 has 14 residues. The CDR3 loop reads CASSPNYLNTEAFF. The DNA for the CDR3 is TGCGCCAGCAGCCCTAATTATCTGAACACTGAAGCTTTCTTT.

This chain links TRBV5-1 with TRBJ2-2, with D possibly being TRBD1 (6 bases). The V end was cut by 5 bases, the J end by 4 bases, with 12 bases between. The CDR3 totals 14 residues. From germline, CDR1 is SGHRS and CDR2 YFSETQ. The CDR3 spells CASRGDISTGELFF. In DNA form, the CDR3 reads TGCGCCAGCAGAGGGGACATCAGCACCGGGGAGCTGTTTTTT. Full variable domain (missing parts from reference TRBV5-1 and TRBJ2-2): KAGVTQTPRYLIKTRGQQVTLSCSPISGHRSVSWYQQTPGQGLQFLFEYFSETQRNKGNFPGRFSGRQFSNSRSEMNVSTLELGDSALYLCASRGDISTGELFFGEGSRLTVL.

In DNA, the CDR3 is TGTGCCAGCAGTGAAGGGGGATCCGAAGCTTTCTTT. Its protein is CASSEGGSEAFF. The chain joins TRBV5-6 to TRBJ1-1, with TRBD1 as a possible D gene (6 bases). The V gene lost 5 bases and the J gene lost 8 bases, with 13 bases spanning the gap. Germline V lookup: CDR1 SGHDT, CDR2 YYEEEE. The CDR3 spans 12 residues.

The chain employs TRBV6-6 and TRBJ1-1; 8 nucleotides align to TRBD1. V gave up 6 bases and J gave up 3 bases; unmatched junction bases: 3. This CDR3 has 13 residues. In germline, CDR1 is MNHNY, CDR2 SVGAGI (reference sequence). The CDR3 is CASRLTGDTEAFF. CDR3 nucleotide sequence: TGTGCCAGCAGGCTGACAGGGGACACTGAAGCTTTCTTT.

The chain is built from TRBV6-5 and TRBJ2-3; 7 positions agree with TRBD2. Germline V gives CDR1 MNHEY, CDR2 SVGAGI. The CDR3 runs 15 residues. With 6 bases clipped from V and 9 bases from J, the junction kept 15 bases outside the gene matches. The CDR3: CASSQPGLNPTTQYF. DNA of the CDR3: TGTGCCAGCAGCCAACCGGGACTAAACCCTACGACGCAGTATTTT.

J is TRBJ2-7 and V is TRBV18; 7 nucleotides align to TRBD1. The trim removed 0 bases at V and 0 bases at J, leaving 5 bases unmatched. Germline-derived CDR1 and CDR2 are KGHSH and LQKENI. The CDR3 spans 16 residues. The chain's CDR3 is CASSPPGQTNSYEQYF. In nucleotides, the CDR3 is TGTGCCAGCTCACCACCGGGACAGACAAACTCCTACGAGCAGTACTTC.

The chain uses TRBV10-3 and TRBJ2-7, with D possibly TRBD1 on 5 matching bases. Germline CDR1 and CDR2: ENHRY and SYGVKD. There are 12 residues in the CDR3. The V and J ends lost 2 bases and 4 bases respectively, with 6 bases between them. The CDR3 DNA is TGTGCCATCAGTGAGACAGGTTACGAGCAGTACTTC. Translated: CAISETGYEQYF.

The chain joins TRBV7-9 to TRBJ2-7, with TRBD1 matching over 8 bases. The CDR3 is 15 amino acids. The V gene end was trimmed by 3 bases and the J gene end by 6 bases; junction bases not matched to a gene: 10. Germline CDR1 SEHNR, CDR2 FQNEAQ (reference sequence). The CDR3 DNA reads TGTGCCAGCAGCTTGCCAACAGGGGGGCTCGGCGAGCAGTACTTC. Residues: CASSLPTGGLGEQYF.

V gene TRBV7-8 combines with J gene TRBJ2-1; maybe TRBD1 (6 bases). Germline CDR1 and CDR2: SGHVS and FQNEAQ. This CDR3 spans 16 amino acids. Trimming cost V 2 bases and J 5 bases, with 16 bases left between them. The CDR3 loop is CASSLRRSGVDNEQFF. The CDR3 coding sequence is TGTGCCAGCAGCTTACGGAGATCAGGGGTGGACAATGAGCAGTTCTTC.

This sequence joins TRBV11-3 and TRBJ2-2; 8 bases are shared with TRBD2. The J segment lost 4 bases and the V segment lost 4 bases, leaving 5 bases of the junction unmatched. The CDR3 is made up of 15 amino acids. Germline CDR1 reads SGHNT; CDR2 reads YENEEA. The CDR3 loop is CASSSPAGGTGELFF. The CDR3 bases are TGTGCCAGCAGCTCCCCCGCGGGGGGCACCGGGGAGCTGTTTTTT.

V is TRBV9 and J is TRBJ2-1; D unclear. CDR1 is SGDLS and CDR2 is YYNGEE in the germline V gene. V lost 0 bases and J lost 4, with 5 bases in between. CDR3 size: 13 residues. CDR3 coding DNA: TGTGCCAGCAGCGTAGCAACTTACAATGAGCAGTTCTTC. Protein sequence: CASSVATYNEQFF.

V usage is TRBV12-5 and J usage is TRBJ2-1; D is ambiguous. The CDR3 has 13 amino acids. V was pared by 0 bases and J by 7 bases, with 7 bases between. The germline V gene has CDR1 LGHNT and CDR2 FRNRAP. The CDR3 DNA sequence: TGTGCTAGTGGTTTGGTACTTGAGAATGAGCAGTTCTTC. It yields the protein CASGLVLENEQFF.

The V call is TRBV5-1, the J call TRBJ2-3; D unclear. V was shortened by 0 bases and J by 0 bases, with 5 bases between the two germline ends. The CDR3 loop spans 14 amino acids. The germline V gene has CDR1 SGHRS and CDR2 YFSETQ. The CDR3 spells CASSLAESTDTQYF. In DNA, the CDR3 is TGCGCCAGCAGCTTGGCAGAAAGCACAGATACGCAGTATTTT.

J is TRBJ2-7 and V is TRBV7-9; 10 bases line up with TRBD1. The V gene end was trimmed by 3 bases and the J gene end by 5 bases; junction bases not matched to a gene: 4. Per the germline V gene, CDR1 is SEHNR and CDR2 is FQNEAQ (reference sequence). The CDR3 is 14 amino acids. The CDR3 DNA reads as TGTGCCAGCAGCTTGGCCGGGACAGGGGACGAGCAGTACTTC. It encodes CASSLAGTGDEQYF.